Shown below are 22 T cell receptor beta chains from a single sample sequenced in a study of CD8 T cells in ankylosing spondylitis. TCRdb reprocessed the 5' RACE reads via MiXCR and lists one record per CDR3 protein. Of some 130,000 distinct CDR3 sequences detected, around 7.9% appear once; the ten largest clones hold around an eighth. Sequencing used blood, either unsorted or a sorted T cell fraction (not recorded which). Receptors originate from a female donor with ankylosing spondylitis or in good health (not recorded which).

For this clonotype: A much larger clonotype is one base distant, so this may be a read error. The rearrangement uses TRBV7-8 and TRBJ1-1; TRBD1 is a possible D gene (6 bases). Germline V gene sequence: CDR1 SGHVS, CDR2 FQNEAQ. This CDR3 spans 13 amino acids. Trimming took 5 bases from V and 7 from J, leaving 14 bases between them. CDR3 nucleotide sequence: TGTGCCAGCAGCAAGCACAGGGCGGGTGAAGCTTTCTTT. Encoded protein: CASSKHRAGEAFF.

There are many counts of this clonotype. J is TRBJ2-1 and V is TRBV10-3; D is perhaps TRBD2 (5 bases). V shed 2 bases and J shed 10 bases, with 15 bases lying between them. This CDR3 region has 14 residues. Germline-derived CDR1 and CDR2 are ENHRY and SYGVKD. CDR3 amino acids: CAISEGRKSGEQFF. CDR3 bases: TGTGCCATCAGTGAGGGGAGAAAGTCGGGGGAGCAGTTCTTC.

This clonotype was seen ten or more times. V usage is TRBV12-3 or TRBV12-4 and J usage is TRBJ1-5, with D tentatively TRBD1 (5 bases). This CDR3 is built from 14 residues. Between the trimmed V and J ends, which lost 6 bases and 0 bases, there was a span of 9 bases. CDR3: CASRRGHSNQPQHF. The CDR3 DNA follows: TGTGCCAGCAGGAGAGGACATAGCAATCAGCCCCAGCATTTT.

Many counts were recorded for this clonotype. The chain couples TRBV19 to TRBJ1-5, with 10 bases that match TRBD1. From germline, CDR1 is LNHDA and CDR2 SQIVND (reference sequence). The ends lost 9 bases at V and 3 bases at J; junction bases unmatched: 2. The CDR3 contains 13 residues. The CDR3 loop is CASGTGVNQPQHF. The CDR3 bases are TGTGCCAGCGGGACAGGGGTCAATCAGCCCCAGCATTTT.

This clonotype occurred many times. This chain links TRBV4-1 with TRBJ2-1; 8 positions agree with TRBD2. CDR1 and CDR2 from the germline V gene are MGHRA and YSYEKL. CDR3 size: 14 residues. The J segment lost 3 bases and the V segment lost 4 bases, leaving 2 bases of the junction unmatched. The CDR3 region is CASSPGGFYNEQFF. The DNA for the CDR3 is TGCGCCAGCAGCCCGGGGGGGTTCTACAATGAGCAGTTCTTC.

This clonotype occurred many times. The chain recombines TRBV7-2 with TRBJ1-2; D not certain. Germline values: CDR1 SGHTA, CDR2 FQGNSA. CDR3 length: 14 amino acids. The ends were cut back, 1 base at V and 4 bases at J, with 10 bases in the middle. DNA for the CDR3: TGTGCCAGCAGCTTAGGGACGCCGGGCTATGGCTACACCTTC. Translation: CASSLGTPGYGYTF.

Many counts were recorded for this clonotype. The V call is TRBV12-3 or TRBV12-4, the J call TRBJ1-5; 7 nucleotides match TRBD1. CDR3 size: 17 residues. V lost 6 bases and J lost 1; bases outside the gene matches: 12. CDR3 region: CASSLMRQGSSNQPQHF. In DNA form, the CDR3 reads TGTGCCAGCAGCCTTATGAGACAGGGCTCGAGCAATCAGCCCCAGCATTTT.

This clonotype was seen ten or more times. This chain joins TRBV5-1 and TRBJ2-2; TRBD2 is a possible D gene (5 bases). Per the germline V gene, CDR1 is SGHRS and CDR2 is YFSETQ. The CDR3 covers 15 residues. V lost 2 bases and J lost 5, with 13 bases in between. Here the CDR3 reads CASSFNSGETGELFF. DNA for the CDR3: TGCGCCAGCAGCTTTAATTCTGGGGAGACCGGGGAGCTGTTTTTT.

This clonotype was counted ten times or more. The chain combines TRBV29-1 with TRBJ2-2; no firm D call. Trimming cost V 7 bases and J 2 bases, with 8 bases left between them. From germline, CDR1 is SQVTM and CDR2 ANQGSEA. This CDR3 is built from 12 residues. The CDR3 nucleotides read TGCAGCGCGCCCGATAACACCGGGGAGCTGTTTTTT. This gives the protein CSAPDNTGELFF.

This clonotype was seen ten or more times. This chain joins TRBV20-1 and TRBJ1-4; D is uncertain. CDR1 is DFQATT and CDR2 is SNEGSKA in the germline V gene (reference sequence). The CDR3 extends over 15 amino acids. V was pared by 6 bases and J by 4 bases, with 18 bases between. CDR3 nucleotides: TGCAGTGCCCCGTCCGCTCAGGCTTTTAATGAAAAACTGTTTTTT. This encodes CSAPSAQAFNEKLFF.

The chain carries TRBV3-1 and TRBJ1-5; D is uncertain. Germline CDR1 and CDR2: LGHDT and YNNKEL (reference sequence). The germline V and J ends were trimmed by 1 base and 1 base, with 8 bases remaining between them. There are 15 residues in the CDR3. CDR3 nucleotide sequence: TGTGCCAGCAGCCAAGCGGTGGACAGCAATCAGCCCCAGCATTTT. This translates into CASSQAVDSNQPQHF.

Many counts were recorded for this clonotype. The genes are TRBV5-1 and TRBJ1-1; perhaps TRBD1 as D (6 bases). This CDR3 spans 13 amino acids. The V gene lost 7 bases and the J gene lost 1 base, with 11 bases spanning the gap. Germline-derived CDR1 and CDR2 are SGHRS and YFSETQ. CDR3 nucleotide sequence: TGCGCCAGCTGTACGACAGGGAACACTGAAGCTTTCTTT. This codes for CASCTTGNTEAFF.

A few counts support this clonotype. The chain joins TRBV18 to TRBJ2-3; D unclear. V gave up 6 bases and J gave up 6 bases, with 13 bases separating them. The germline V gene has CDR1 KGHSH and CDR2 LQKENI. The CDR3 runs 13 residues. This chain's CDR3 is CASSNANGDTQYF. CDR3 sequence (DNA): TGTGCCAGCTCTAACGCCAATGGGGATACGCAGTATTTT.

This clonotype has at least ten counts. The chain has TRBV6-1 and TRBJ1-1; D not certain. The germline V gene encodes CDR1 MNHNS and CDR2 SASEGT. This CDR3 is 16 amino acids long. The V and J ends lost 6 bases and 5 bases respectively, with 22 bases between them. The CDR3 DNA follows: TGTGCCAGCAGCCATCCTCTCCAAGGCCCGTGGACTGAAGCTTTCTTT. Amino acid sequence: CASSHPLQGPWTEAFF.

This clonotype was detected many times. The CDR3: CASSTGQVLDTIYF. The CDR3 nucleotides are TGCGCCAGCAGCACCGGACAAGTCCTGGACACCATATATTTT. The V and J genes are TRBV5-1 and TRBJ1-3; the D gene is possibly TRBD1 (5 bases). The germline V gene encodes CDR1 SGHRS and CDR2 YFSETQ. Trimming took 4 bases from V and 8 from J, leaving 16 bases between them. This CDR3 region has 14 residues. The full variable domain, completed using reference TRBV5-1 and TRBJ1-3, is KAGVTQTPRYLIKTRGQQVTLSCSPISGHRSVSWYQQTPGQGLQFLFEYFSETQRNKGNFPGRFSGRQFSNSRSEMNVSTLELGDSALYLCASSTGQVLDTIYFGEGSWLTVV.

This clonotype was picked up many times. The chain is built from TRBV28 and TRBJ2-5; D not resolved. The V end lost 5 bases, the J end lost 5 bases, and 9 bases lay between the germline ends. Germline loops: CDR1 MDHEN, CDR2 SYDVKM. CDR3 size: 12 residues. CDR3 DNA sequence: TGTGCCAGCAGTGAACAAACGGAGACCCAGTACTTC. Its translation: CASSEQTETQYF.

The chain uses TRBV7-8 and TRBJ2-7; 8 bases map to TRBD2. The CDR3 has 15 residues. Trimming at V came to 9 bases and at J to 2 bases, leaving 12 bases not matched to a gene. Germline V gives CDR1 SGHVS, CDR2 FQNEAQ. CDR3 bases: TGTGCCAGTAGCCTCGATACGGGACTAGCCTACGAGCAGTACTTC. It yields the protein CASSLDTGLAYEQYF. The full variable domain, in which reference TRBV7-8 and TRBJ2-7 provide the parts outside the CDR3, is GAGVSQSPRYKVAKRGQDVALRCDPISGHVSLFWYQQALGQGPEFLTYFQNEAQLDKSGLPSDRFFAERPEGSVSTLKIQRTQQEDSAVYLCASSLDTGLAYEQYFGPGTRLTVT.

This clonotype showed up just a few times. CDR3 bases: TGTGCCAGCAGCTTGTACTATGGCTACACCTTC. As protein: CASSLYYGYTF. The chain uses TRBV5-5 and TRBJ1-2; no firm D call. The germline V and J ends were trimmed by 1 base and 3 bases, with 1 base remaining between them. This CDR3 comprises 11 residues. Germline V gene sequence: CDR1 SGHKS, CDR2 YYEKEE (reference sequence).

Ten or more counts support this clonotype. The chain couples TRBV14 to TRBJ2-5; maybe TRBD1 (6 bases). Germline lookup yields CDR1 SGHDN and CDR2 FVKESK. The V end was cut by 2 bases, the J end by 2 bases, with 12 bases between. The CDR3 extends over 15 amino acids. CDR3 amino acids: CASSQIGTYQETQYF. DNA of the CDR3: TGTGCCAGCAGCCAAATCGGGACATATCAAGAGACCCAGTACTTC. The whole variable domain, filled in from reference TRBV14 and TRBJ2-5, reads EAGVTQFPSHSVIEKGQTVTLRCDPISGHDNLYWYRRVMGKEIKFLLHFVKESKQDESGMPNNRFLAERTGGTYSTLKVQPAELEDSGVYFCASSQIGTYQETQYFGPGTRLLVL.

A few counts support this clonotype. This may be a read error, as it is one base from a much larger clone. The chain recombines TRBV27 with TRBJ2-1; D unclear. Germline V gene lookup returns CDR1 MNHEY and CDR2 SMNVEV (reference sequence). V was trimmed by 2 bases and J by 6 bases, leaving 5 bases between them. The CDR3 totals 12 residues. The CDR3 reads CASSLIGNEQFF. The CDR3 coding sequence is TGTGCCAGCAGTTTAATCGGCAATGAGCAGTTCTTC.

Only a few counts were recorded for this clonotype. The CDR3 loop reads CASSYPGRAVTDTQYF. The CDR3 coding sequence is TGTGCCAGCAGCTACCCAGGCAGGGCCGTAACAGATACGCAGTATTTT. The V gene is TRBV7-9, the J gene TRBJ2-3, with a weak D call TRBD1 (5 bases). This CDR3 region has 16 residues. Looked up from germline, CDR1 is SEHNR and CDR2 is FQNEAQ (reference sequence). The ends were cut back, 4 bases at V and 3 bases at J, with 17 bases in the middle.

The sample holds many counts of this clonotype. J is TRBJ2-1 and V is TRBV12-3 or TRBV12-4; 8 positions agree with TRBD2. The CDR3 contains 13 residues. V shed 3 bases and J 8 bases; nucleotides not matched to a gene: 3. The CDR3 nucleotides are TGTGCCAGCAGTTTCCGGCGGGGGGATGAGCAGTTCTTC. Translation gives CASSFRRGDEQFF.